The present entry profiles one TCR beta chain with its context. What it binds is unknown. Every bulk PBMC sample received the same 350 ng of DNA. Generated by immunoSEQ multiplex PCR, the TCRdb table keeps only in-frame clones and is missing some. Of roughly 17,000 clones in the sample, approximately 80% are singletons; the top ten hold about 8%. This specimen belongs to a study of blood T cell dynamics during melanoma immunotherapy. Findings of the study overall: Clones driving repertoire changes may be melanoma-specific or general immune activation.

This CDR3 is built from 13 residues. V dropped 0 bases and J dropped 3 bases, with 5 bases sitting between them. The germline gives CDR1 MNHNY, CDR2 SVGAGI (reference sequence). Time point meaning: pre-treatment baseline. This chain joins TRBV6-6 and TRBJ1-1; D not certain. The receptor comes from a human donor with melanoma. This specimen was blood, taken from a patient treated with checkpoint blockade. The CDR3 loop reads CASSYSGYTEAFF. The CDR3 nucleotides read TGTGCCAGCAGTTACTCAGGGTACACTGAAGCTTTCTTT.